This record looks at one TCR beta chain sequence and its context. This sample was taken from a study of blood T cell repertoires in COVID-19. Turning to the study itself: COVID-19 samples, acute and convalescent, were from the United States, Italy and Spain.

TCRdb's copy holds only in-frame clones and misses some; the assay was immunoSEQ multiplex PCR. The sample consists of approximately 200,000 clones, approximately 85% of them appearing once. Per the germline V gene, CDR1 is MDHEN and CDR2 is SYDVKM. The CDR3 length is 15 residues. Trimming removed 6 bases from V and 0 bases from J, with 15 bases in between. The chain uses TRBV28 and TRBJ2-7; no clear D gene. Specimen: PBMCs or T cells enriched from blood (not recorded which). The sequence was collected from a woman in her twenties or thirties who had recovered from COVID-19. CDR3 in amino acids: CASSSFGRHSYEQYF. The CDR3 DNA reads as TGTGCCAGCAGCTCTTTCGGCAGGCACTCCTACGAGCAGTACTTC.